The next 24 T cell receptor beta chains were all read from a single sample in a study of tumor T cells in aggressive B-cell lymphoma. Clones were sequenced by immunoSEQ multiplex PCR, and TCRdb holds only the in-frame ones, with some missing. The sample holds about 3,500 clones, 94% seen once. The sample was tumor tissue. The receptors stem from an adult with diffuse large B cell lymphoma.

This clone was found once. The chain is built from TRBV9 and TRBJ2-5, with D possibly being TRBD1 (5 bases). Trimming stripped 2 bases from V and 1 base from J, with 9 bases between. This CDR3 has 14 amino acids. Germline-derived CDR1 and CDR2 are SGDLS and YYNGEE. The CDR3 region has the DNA TGTGCCAGCAGCGTCGACAGCTCCCAAGAGACCCAGTACTTC. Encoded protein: CASSVDSSQETQYF.

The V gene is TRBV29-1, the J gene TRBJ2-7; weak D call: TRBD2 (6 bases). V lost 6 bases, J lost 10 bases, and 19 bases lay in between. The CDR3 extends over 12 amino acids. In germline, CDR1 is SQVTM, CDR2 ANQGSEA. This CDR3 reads CSVAGTAQNQYF. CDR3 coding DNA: TGCAGCGTGGCCGGGACTGCACAAAACCAGTACTTC.

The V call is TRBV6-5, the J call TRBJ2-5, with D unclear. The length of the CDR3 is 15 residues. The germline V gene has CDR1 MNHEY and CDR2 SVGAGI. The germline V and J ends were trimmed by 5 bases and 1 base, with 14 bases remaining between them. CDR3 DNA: TGTGCCAGCAGTGCAGACTTCTTGATCCAAGAGACCCAGTACTTC. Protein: CASSADFLIQETQYF.

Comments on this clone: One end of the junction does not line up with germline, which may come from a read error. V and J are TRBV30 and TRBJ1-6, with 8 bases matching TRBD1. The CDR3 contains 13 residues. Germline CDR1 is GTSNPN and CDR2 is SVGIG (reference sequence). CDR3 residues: CAWCADRDSPLHF. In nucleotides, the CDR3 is TGTGCCTGGTGTGCGGACAGGGATTCCCCCCTCCACTTT.

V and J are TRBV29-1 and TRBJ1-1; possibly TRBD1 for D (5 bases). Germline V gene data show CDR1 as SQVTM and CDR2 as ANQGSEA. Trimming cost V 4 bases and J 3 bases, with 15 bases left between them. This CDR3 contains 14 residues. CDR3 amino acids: CSVARGGGDTEAFF. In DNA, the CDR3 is TGCAGCGTTGCAAGGGGCGGAGGGGACACTGAAGCTTTCTTT.

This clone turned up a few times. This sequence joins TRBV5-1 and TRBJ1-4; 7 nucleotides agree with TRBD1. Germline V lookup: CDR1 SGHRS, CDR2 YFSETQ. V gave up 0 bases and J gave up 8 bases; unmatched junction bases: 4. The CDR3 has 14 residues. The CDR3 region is CASSLEGAGEKLFF. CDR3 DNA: TGCGCCAGCAGCTTGGAGGGGGCAGGGGAAAAACTGTTTTTT.

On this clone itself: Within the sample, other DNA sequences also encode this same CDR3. The chain's CDR3 is CATSRGQSSNQPQHF. CDR3 nucleotide sequence: TGTGCCACCAGCAGAGGGCAGTCCAGCAATCAGCCCCAGCATTTT. The rearrangement uses TRBV15 and TRBJ1-5; D is uncertain. Trimming pared 1 base from V and 1 base from J, leaving 8 bases between. CDR3 size: 15 residues. CDR1 is LNHNV, CDR2 YYDKDF, per germline (reference sequence).

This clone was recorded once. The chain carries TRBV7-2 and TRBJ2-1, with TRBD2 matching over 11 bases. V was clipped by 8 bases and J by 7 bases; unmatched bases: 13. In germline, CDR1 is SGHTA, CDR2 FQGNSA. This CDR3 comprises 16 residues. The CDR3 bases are TGTGCCAGCCTCCGGAGTAGCGGGAGGGCCAAGAATGAGCAGTTCTTC. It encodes CASLRSSGRAKNEQFF.

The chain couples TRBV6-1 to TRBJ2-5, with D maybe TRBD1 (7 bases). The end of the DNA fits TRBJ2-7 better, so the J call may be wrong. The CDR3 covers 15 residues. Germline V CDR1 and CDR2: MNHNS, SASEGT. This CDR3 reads CASREGQLKTYEQYF. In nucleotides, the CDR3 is TGTGCCAGCAGGGAGGGACAGCTTAAAACCTACGAGCAGTACTTC.

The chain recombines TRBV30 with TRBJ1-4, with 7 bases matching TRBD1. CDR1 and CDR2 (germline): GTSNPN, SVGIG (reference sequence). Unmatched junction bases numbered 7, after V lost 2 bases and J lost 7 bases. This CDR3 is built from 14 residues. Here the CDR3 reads CAWSPRDRFEKLFF. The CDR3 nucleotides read TGTGCCTGGAGTCCCCGGGACAGATTTGAAAAACTGTTTTTT.

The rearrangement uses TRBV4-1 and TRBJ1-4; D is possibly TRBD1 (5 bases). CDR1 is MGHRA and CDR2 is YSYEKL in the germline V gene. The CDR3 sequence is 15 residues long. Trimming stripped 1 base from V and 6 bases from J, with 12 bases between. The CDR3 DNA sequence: TGCGCCAGCAGCCAAGGGAGGGGCCAGGATGAAAAACTGTTTTTT. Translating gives CASSQGRGQDEKLFF.

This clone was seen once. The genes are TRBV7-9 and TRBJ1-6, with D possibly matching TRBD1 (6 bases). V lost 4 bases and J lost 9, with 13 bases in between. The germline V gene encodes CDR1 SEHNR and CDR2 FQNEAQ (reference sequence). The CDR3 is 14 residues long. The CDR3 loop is CASSWETGSSPLHF. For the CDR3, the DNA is TGTGCCAGCAGCTGGGAGACAGGCAGTTCACCCCTCCACTTT.

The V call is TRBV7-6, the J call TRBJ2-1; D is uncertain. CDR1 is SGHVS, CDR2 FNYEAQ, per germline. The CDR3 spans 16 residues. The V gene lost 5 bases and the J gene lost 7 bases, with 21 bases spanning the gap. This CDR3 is CASSPRLTRNGNEQFF. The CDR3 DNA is TGTGCCAGCAGCCCGCGGTTAACCCGAAATGGGAATGAGCAGTTCTTC.

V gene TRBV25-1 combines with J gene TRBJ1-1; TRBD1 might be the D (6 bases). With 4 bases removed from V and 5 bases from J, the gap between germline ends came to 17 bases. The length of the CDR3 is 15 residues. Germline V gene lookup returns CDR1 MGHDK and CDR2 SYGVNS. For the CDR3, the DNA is TGTGCCAGCAGTGCCCGGGGGGGGCCGGGGACTGAAGCTTTCTTT. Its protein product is CASSARGGPGTEAFF.

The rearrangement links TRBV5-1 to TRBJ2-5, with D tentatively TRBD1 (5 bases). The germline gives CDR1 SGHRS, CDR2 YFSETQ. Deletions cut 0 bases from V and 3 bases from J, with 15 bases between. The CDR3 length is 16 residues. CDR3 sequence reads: CASSLDGALQEETQYF. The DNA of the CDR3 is TGCGCCAGCAGCTTGGATGGGGCCCTACAGGAAGAGACCCAGTACTTC.

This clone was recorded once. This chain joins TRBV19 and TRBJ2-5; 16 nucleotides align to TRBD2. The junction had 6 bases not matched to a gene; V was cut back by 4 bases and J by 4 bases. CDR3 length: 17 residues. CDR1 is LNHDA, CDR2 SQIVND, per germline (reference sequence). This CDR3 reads CASSTGLAGGPGETQYF. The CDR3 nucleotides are TGTGCCAGTAGTACGGGACTAGCGGGAGGGCCTGGAGAGACCCAGTACTTC.

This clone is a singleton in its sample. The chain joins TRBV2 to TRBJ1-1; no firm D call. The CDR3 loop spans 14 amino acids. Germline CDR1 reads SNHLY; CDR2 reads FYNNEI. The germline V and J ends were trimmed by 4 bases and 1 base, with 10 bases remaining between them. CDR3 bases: TGTGCCAGCAGTGTGGTACAGACGAACACTGAAGCTTTCTTT. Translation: CASSVVQTNTEAFF.

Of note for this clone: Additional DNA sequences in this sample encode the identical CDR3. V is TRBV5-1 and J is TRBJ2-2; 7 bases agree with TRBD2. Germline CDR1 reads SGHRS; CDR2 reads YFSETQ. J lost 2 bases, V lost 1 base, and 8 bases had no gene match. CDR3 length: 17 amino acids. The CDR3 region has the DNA TGCGCCAGCAGCTTGAGGAAGGCTAGCGGAAACACCGGGGAGCTGTTTTTT. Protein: CASSLRKASGNTGELFF.

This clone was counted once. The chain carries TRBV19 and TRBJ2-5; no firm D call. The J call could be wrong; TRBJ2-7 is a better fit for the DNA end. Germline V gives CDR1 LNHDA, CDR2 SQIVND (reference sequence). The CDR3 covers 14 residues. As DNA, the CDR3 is TGTGCCAGTAGCGGGTGGAACTCGTCCTACGAGCAGTACTTC. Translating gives CASSGWNSSYEQYF.

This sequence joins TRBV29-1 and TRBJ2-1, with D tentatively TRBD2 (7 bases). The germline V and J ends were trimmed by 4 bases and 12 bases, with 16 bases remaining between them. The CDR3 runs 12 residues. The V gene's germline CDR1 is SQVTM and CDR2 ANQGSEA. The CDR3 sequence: CSVVGGDPGQFF. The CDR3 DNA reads TGCAGCGTTGTAGGGGGGGACCCGGGGCAGTTCTTC.

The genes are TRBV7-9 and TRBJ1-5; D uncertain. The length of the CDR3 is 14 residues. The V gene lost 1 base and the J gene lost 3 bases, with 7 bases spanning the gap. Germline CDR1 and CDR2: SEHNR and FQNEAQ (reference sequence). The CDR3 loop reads CASSLDPPNQPQHF. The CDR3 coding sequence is TGTGCCAGCAGCTTAGATCCTCCCAATCAGCCCCAGCATTTT.

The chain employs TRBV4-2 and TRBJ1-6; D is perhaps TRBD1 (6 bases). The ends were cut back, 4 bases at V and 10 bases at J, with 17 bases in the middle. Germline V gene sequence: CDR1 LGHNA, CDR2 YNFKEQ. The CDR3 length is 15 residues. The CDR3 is CASSPAEQGRSPLHF. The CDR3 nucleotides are TGTGCCAGCAGCCCCGCTGAACAGGGTAGATCACCCCTCCACTTT.

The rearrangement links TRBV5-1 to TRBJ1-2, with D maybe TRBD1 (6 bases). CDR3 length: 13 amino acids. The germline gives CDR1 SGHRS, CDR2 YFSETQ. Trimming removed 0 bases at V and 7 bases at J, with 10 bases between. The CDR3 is CASSLEGHSGYTF. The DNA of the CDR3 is TGCGCCAGCAGCTTGGAGGGACATAGTGGCTACACCTTC.

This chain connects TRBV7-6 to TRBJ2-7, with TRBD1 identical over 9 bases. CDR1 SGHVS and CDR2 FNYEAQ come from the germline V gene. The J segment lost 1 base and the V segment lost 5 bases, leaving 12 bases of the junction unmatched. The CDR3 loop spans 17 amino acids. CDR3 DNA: TGTGCCAGCAGCCCAAGGTGGCGGGGGACAGGGTCCTACGAGCAGTACTTC. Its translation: CASSPRWRGTGSYEQYF.